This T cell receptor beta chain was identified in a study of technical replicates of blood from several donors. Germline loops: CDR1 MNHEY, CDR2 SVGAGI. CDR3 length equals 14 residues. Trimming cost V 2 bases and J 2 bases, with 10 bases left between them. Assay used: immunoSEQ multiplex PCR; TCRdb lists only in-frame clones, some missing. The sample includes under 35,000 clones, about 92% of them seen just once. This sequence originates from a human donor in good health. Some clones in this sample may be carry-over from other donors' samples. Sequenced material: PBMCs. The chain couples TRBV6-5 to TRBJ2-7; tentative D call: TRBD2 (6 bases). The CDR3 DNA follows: TGTGCCAGCAGTTACGGGACTTCAGCCTACGAGCAGTACTTC. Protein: CASSYGTSAYEQYF.